The next 27 T cell receptor beta chains were all read from a single sample in a study of T cells after somatic rescue of genetic block. Assay used: immunoSEQ multiplex PCR; TCRdb lists only in-frame clones, some missing. The sample includes 110,000 or so clones, about 93% of them seen just once. Sequencing input: peripheral blood mononuclear cells (PBMCs). These TCRs come from a woman between 18 and 29 years old.

The chain recombines TRBV7-6 with TRBJ2-5; TRBD1 might be the D (5 bases). Judging by the DNA end, TRBJ2-7 fits better; the J call may be wrong. The CDR3 loop spans 14 amino acids. Germline assignment: CDR1 SGHVS and CDR2 FNYEAQ. CDR3 DNA: TGTGCCAGCAGCACTATAGTGGGGCCCTACGAGCAGTACTTC. As protein: CASSTIVGPYEQYF.

This CDR3 reads CASSLAGTYEQYF. Here the CDR3 DNA reads TGTGCCAGCAGCCTCGCGGGGACCTACGAGCAGTACTTC. V is TRBV13 and J is TRBJ2-7, with a weak D call TRBD2 (6 bases). The germline CDR1 and CDR2 sequences are PRHDT and FYEKMQ (reference sequence). This CDR3 region has 13 residues. Between the trimmed V and J ends, which lost 5 bases and 2 bases, there was a span of 10 bases.

The chain has TRBV5-1 and TRBJ1-3, with a tentative D call TRBD1 (6 bases). Per the germline V gene, CDR1 is SGHRS and CDR2 is YFSETQ. V lost 4 bases and J 2 bases, leaving 10 bases between the germline ends. There are 14 residues in the CDR3. CDR3 region: CASSAGQPGNTIYF. Here the CDR3 DNA reads TGCGCCAGCAGCGCCGGACAGCCTGGAAACACCATATATTTT.

This chain joins TRBV5-5 and TRBJ1-6, with 7 bases aligning to TRBD1. The CDR3 is 15 residues long. The germline V gene encodes CDR1 SGHKS and CDR2 YYEKEE (reference sequence). V was clipped by 2 bases and J by 6 bases; unmatched bases: 5. The CDR3 region has the DNA TGTGCCAGCAGCTTAGCACGGGACAGTAATTCACCCCTCCACTTT. Its protein is CASSLARDSNSPLHF. The full variable domain, completed using reference TRBV5-5 and TRBJ1-6, is DAGVTQSPTHLIKTRGQQVTLRCSPISGHKSVSWYQQVLGQGPQFIFQYYEKEERGRGNFPDRFSARQFPNYSSELNVNALLLGDSALYLCASSLARDSNSPLHFGNGTRLTVT.

This CDR3 reads CASSLEVRAYEQYF. CDR3 coding DNA: TGCGCCAGCAGCTTGGAGGTCAGGGCCTACGAGCAGTACTTC. The chain employs TRBV5-1 and TRBJ2-7; possibly TRBD1 for D (5 bases). There are 14 residues in the CDR3. Germline lookup yields CDR1 SGHRS and CDR2 YFSETQ. The V and J ends lost 0 bases and 2 bases respectively, with 9 bases between them.

The count of this clone is one. V and J are TRBV4-3 and TRBJ1-2; no definite D call. Deletions cut 4 bases from V and 6 bases from J, with 12 bases between. The V gene's germline CDR1 is LGHNA and CDR2 YSLEER. The CDR3 loop spans 13 amino acids. In DNA form, the CDR3 reads TGCGCCAGCAGCCCGTCCTCTGGCGATGGCTACACCTTC. It translates to CASSPSSGDGYTF.

The genes are TRBV7-2 and TRBJ1-5, with D unclear. V lost 1 base and J lost 5, with 9 bases in between. The CDR3 spans 14 residues. CDR1 is SGHTA, CDR2 FQGNSA, per germline. The CDR3 DNA follows: TGTGCCAGCAGCTTAGTTGTGGTGGATCAGCCCCAGCATTTT. It encodes CASSLVVVDQPQHF.

This chain links TRBV4-1 with TRBJ1-1; 10 bases fit TRBD1. Germline V lookup: CDR1 MGHRA, CDR2 YSYEKL. J gave up 0 bases and V 0 bases, and 1 base lay outside the gene matches. This CDR3 has 16 residues. CDR3 nucleotide sequence: TGCGCCAGCAGCCAAGAGGGGACAGGGGTGAACACTGAAGCTTTCTTT. This codes for CASSQEGTGVNTEAFF.

This clone appeared a single time. The gene calls are TRBV9 and TRBJ1-1; D uncertain. Trimming removed 0 bases from V and 9 bases from J, with 12 bases in between. CDR3 length: 13 residues. CDR1 and CDR2 (germline): SGDLS, YYNGEE. The CDR3 protein is CASSVVGDPKAFF. CDR3 nucleotides: TGTGCCAGCAGCGTAGTTGGAGACCCTAAAGCTTTCTTT.

CDR3 DNA sequence: TGTGCCAGTAGTCCAAAGGGTTTGAACACTGAAGCTTTCTTT. As protein: CASSPKGLNTEAFF. V is TRBV19 and J is TRBJ1-1; D unresolved. The CDR3 has 14 residues. Trimming removed 5 bases at V and 0 bases at J, with 10 bases between. Germline CDR1 is LNHDA and CDR2 is SQIVND (reference sequence).

The J gene is TRBJ2-7, the V gene TRBV5-4, with D tentatively TRBD1 (5 bases). Deletions cut 4 bases from V and 5 bases from J, with 19 bases between. CDR3 length: 15 amino acids. Germline assignment: CDR1 SGHNT and CDR2 YYREEE (reference sequence). CDR3 coding DNA: TGTGCCAGCAGCCAGACGACAGCGCCACAAAACGAGCAGTACTTC. Translated: CASSQTTAPQNEQYF.

Here the CDR3 DNA reads TGTGCCAGCAGCCCTAGGGGTACGCAGTATTTT. Protein product: CASSPRGTQYF. This chain uses TRBV28 with TRBJ2-3, with D perhaps TRBD1 (5 bases). The CDR3 has 11 amino acids. CDR1 is MDHEN, CDR2 SYDVKM, per germline. The ends were cut back, 6 bases at V and 8 bases at J, with 9 bases in the middle.

The chain joins TRBV15 to TRBJ2-7; 11 bases fit TRBD1. This CDR3 comprises 13 residues. J was trimmed by 7 bases and V by 6 bases; bases with no gene match: 5. Germline V CDR1 and CDR2: LNHNV, YYDKDF (reference sequence). The CDR3 DNA reads as TGTGCCACCAGAGGACAGGGGGCGCCTGAGCAGTACTTC. Translation: CATRGQGAPEQYF.

The CDR3 is CATSPPGPGEEKLFF. The CDR3 nucleotides read TGTGCCACCAGCCCCCCGGGCCCCGGGGAGGAAAAACTGTTTTTT. The gene calls are TRBV15 and TRBJ1-4; D is uncertain. Germline-derived CDR1 and CDR2 are LNHNV and YYDKDF (reference sequence). This CDR3 has 15 residues. Deletions cut 5 bases from V and 8 bases from J, with 18 bases between.

The chain joins TRBV6-6 to TRBJ1-3; no clear D gene. The length of the CDR3 is 13 residues. CDR1 MNHNY and CDR2 SVGAGI come from the germline V gene (reference sequence). Deletions cut 8 bases from V and 1 base from J, with 9 bases between. CDR3 in amino acids: CASAGRSGNTIYF. The CDR3 DNA sequence: TGTGCCAGCGCCGGGAGGTCTGGAAACACCATATATTTT.

This clone has just a few counts. The rearrangement links TRBV29-1 to TRBJ1-6, with 11 bases fitting TRBD1. The CDR3 consists of 14 residues. The germline gives CDR1 SQVTM, CDR2 ANQGSEA. V dropped 3 bases and J dropped 7; count of bases not matched to a gene: 2. In DNA, the CDR3 is TGCAGCGTTGACCGGGACAGGGGGAATTCACCCCTCCACTTT. Translating gives CSVDRDRGNSPLHF.

The J gene is TRBJ2-5, the V gene TRBV28, with a possible D match to TRBD2 (7 bases). V was cut by 6 bases and J by 2 bases, with 16 bases left in between. The germline CDR1 and CDR2 sequences are MDHEN and SYDVKM. The CDR3 extends over 15 amino acids. The chain's CDR3 is CASSPPGGLQETQYF. CDR3 bases: TGTGCCAGCAGCCCGCCGGGGGGCCTTCAAGAGACCCAGTACTTC.

V is TRBV5-4 and J is TRBJ1-1, with TRBD1 as a possible D gene (6 bases). CDR1 and CDR2 (germline): SGHNT, YYREEE (reference sequence). Trimming shortened V by 5 bases and J by 3 bases, and 14 bases separated the two germline ends. The CDR3 is 14 amino acids. CDR3 sequence: CASSKTRGDTEAFF. In DNA form, the CDR3 reads TGTGCCAGCAGTAAGACTAGGGGGGACACTGAAGCTTTCTTT.

This rearrangement joins TRBV18 to TRBJ1-1; D uncertain. V dropped 0 bases and J dropped 0 bases, with 5 bases sitting between them. CDR3 length equals 14 residues. CDR1 is KGHSH and CDR2 is LQKENI in the germline V gene. The chain's CDR3 is CASSPPGLNTEAFF. CDR3 bases: TGTGCCAGCTCACCACCGGGCTTGAACACTGAAGCTTTCTTT. The whole variable domain, filled in from reference TRBV18 and TRBJ1-1, reads NAGVMQNPRHLVRRRGQEARLRCSPMKGHSHVYWYRQLPEEGLKFMVYLQKENIIDESGMPKERFSAEFPKEGPSILRIQQVVRGDSAAYFCASSPPGLNTEAFFGQGTRLTVV.

This chain links TRBV5-6 with TRBJ2-1; 10 positions agree with TRBD2. Germline V CDR1 and CDR2: SGHDT, YYEEEE. This CDR3 comprises 15 residues. Losses at the gene ends were 5 bases for V and 7 bases for J; bases not matched to a gene: 9. The CDR3 region is CASRLSGGARNEQFF. Here the CDR3 DNA reads TGTGCCAGCAGGCTAAGCGGGGGGGCACGAAATGAGCAGTTCTTC.

CDR3 bases: TGTGCCAGCAGCTTGGCCGGGGGGATGCTTATCAACTATGGCTACACCTTC. It yields the protein CASSLAGGMLINYGYTF. This rearrangement joins TRBV5-4 to TRBJ1-2, with D perhaps matching TRBD1 (5 bases). Per germline, CDR1 SGHNT and CDR2 YYREEE (reference sequence). V was clipped by 0 bases and J by 2 bases, with 17 bases between them. The CDR3 is 17 residues long.

The rearrangement links TRBV5-6 to TRBJ1-1; the D gene is possibly TRBD1 (6 bases). The germline V and J ends were trimmed by 0 bases and 11 bases, with 11 bases remaining between them. The CDR3 has 12 amino acids. Germline V lookup: CDR1 SGHDT, CDR2 YYEEEE. CDR3 protein: CASSLVVGGAFF. CDR3 bases: TGTGCCAGCAGCTTGGTGGTAGGGGGGGCTTTCTTT.

This clone was seen once. The CDR3 is CARSATPFLNSPLHF. The CDR3 coding sequence is TGTGCCAGAAGCGCCACGCCGTTCCTAAATTCACCCCTCCACTTT. The chain employs TRBV5-3 and TRBJ1-6; D unresolved. TRBV5-3 belongs to the ORF category, with a function that is uncertain. Trimming removed 4 bases from V and 7 bases from J, with 15 bases in between. The CDR3 consists of 15 residues.

The gene calls are TRBV27 and TRBJ2-7; D not certain. Trimming removed 5 bases from V and 0 bases from J, with 8 bases in between. This CDR3 spans 13 amino acids. Germline V gene sequence: CDR1 MNHEY, CDR2 SMNVEV (reference sequence). DNA of the CDR3: TGTGCCAGCAGTCGGTACAGCTCCTACGAGCAGTACTTC. It yields the protein CASSRYSSYEQYF.

This sequence joins TRBV14 and TRBJ1-1; D remains ambiguous. Germline V lookup: CDR1 SGHDN, CDR2 FVKESK. The CDR3 covers 13 residues. V gave up 3 bases and J gave up 1 base, with 6 bases separating them. This CDR3 reads CASSQAGNTEAFF. CDR3 bases: TGTGCCAGCAGCCAGGCAGGGAACACTGAAGCTTTCTTT.

This clone was counted once. The gene calls are TRBV6-4 and TRBJ1-2, with D possibly matching TRBD1 (6 bases). CDR1 MRHNA and CDR2 SNTAGT come from the germline V gene. The CDR3 has 14 residues. With 9 bases removed from V and 7 bases from J, the gap between germline ends came to 21 bases. CDR3 in amino acids: CARGLGQGHCGYTF. The CDR3 bases are TGTGCCAGGGGCTTGGGGCAGGGGCACTGTGGCTACACCTTC.

V gene TRBV7-8 combines with J gene TRBJ1-6, with D maybe TRBD1 (6 bases). The CDR3 is 17 amino acids. CDR1 is SGHVS and CDR2 is FQNEAQ in the germline V gene. V was cut by 4 bases and J by 3 bases, with 16 bases left in between. The CDR3 DNA reads as TGTGCCAGCAGCTCCGCATTGACAGGAGACTATAATTCACCCCTCCACTTT. Translation: CASSSALTGDYNSPLHF.